What follows are 26 T cell receptor beta chains derived from one specimen sequenced in a study of blood T cell repertoires in COVID-19. The method was immunoSEQ multiplex PCR; TCRdb's version includes in-frame clones alone and lacks a portion of them. Of approximately 100,000 clones listed, under 75% are singletons. Input material: peripheral blood. The receptors here all came from a man of 80 years or more with acute or convalescent COVID-19.

The chain's CDR3 is CASTLEELEAFF. Here the CDR3 DNA reads TGTGCCAGCACCCTCGAGGAGCTTGAAGCTTTCTTT. The chain is built from TRBV2 and TRBJ1-1; no clear D. V dropped 7 bases and J dropped 7 bases, with 13 bases sitting between them. Germline V gene lookup returns CDR1 SNHLY and CDR2 FYNNEI. The CDR3 has 12 residues.

V and J are TRBV28 and TRBJ2-1; 8 positions agree with TRBD2. V lost 6 bases, J lost 8 bases, and 12 bases stayed unmatched. There are 15 residues in the CDR3. CDR1 and CDR2 from the germline V gene are MDHEN and SYDVKM. CDR3 residues: CASSLTKAGVDEQFF. CDR3 coding DNA: TGTGCCAGCAGCCTGACCAAAGCGGGAGTGGATGAGCAGTTCTTC.

The chain joins TRBV5-1 to TRBJ1-2, with D perhaps TRBD1 (6 bases). Germline CDR1 reads SGHRS; CDR2 reads YFSETQ. The CDR3 is 16 residues long. The ends were cut back, 4 bases at V and 4 bases at J, with 20 bases in the middle. The CDR3 loop reads CASSASGQGRGYGYTF. The CDR3 nucleotides are TGCGCCAGCAGCGCTTCCGGGCAGGGCAGGGGCTATGGCTACACCTTC.

With respect to this clone: The sample carries other DNA sequences with the same CDR3. The V call is TRBV7-2, the J call TRBJ2-7, with D possibly being TRBD2 (6 bases). The V gene lost 5 bases and the J gene lost 2 bases, with 16 bases spanning the gap. The CDR3 length is 15 residues. Germline assignment: CDR1 SGHTA and CDR2 FQGNSA. The CDR3 nucleotides read TGTGCCAGCAGCCCCAGCTCTAGCGCCGCCTACGAGCAGTACTTC. Encoded protein: CASSPSSSAAYEQYF.

The V gene is TRBV5-6, the J gene TRBJ2-7; 7 nucleotides line up with TRBD2. J was trimmed by 5 bases and V by 2 bases; bases with no gene match: 7. This CDR3 spans 14 amino acids. Germline V gene data show CDR1 as SGHDT and CDR2 as YYEEEE. In DNA, the CDR3 is TGTGCCAGCAGCTTTCGGGGGAGGGCCAACGAGCAGTACTTC. Protein product: CASSFRGRANEQYF.

The rearrangement links TRBV5-5 to TRBJ2-3; D might be TRBD2 (6 bases). CDR1 SGHKS and CDR2 YYEKEE come from the germline V gene (reference sequence). CDR3 size: 13 residues. Trimming stripped 2 bases from V and 6 bases from J, with 10 bases between. The CDR3 sequence is CASSFNREDTQYF. CDR3 coding DNA: TGTGCCAGCAGCTTTAACCGGGAGGATACGCAGTATTTT. Using reference TRBV5-5 and TRBJ2-3 for the parts outside the CDR3, the full variable domain is DAGVTQSPTHLIKTRGQQVTLRCSPISGHKSVSWYQQVLGQGPQFIFQYYEKEERGRGNFPDRFSARQFPNYSSELNVNALLLGDSALYLCASSFNREDTQYFGPGTRLTVL.

The chain couples TRBV18 to TRBJ1-1; 8 bases fit TRBD1. Per the germline V gene, CDR1 is KGHSH and CDR2 is LQKENI. After removal of 5 bases from V and 3 bases from J, the junction contained 8 bases not matched to a gene. The CDR3 contains 15 residues. CDR3 DNA: TGTGCCAGCTCATCCGGACGACAGGGGTACACTGAAGCTTTCTTT. As protein: CASSSGRQGYTEAFF. Full variable domain (missing parts from reference TRBV18 and TRBJ1-1): NAGVMQNPRHLVRRRGQEARLRCSPMKGHSHVYWYRQLPEEGLKFMVYLQKENIIDESGMPKERFSAEFPKEGPSILRIQQVVRGDSAAYFCASSSGRQGYTEAFFGQGTRLTVV.

The J gene is TRBJ1-5, the V gene TRBV30; D not resolved. The V end lost 1 base, the J end lost 7 bases, and 14 bases lay between the germline ends. The length of the CDR3 is 14 residues. Germline-derived CDR1 and CDR2 are GTSNPN and SVGIG (reference sequence). For the CDR3, the DNA is TGTGCCTGGAGTGACGAGAGTTTTGTACAGCCCCAGCATTTT. It encodes CAWSDESFVQPQHF.

This clone was observed a handful of times. This chain links TRBV7-2 with TRBJ2-7, with 7 bases aligning to TRBD1. The CDR3 totals 14 residues. From germline, CDR1 is SGHTA and CDR2 FQGNSA. J gave up 0 bases and V 6 bases, and 5 bases lay outside the gene matches. CDR3 loop: CASRSGTDSYEQYF. For the CDR3, the DNA is TGTGCCAGCAGATCCGGGACAGACTCCTACGAGCAGTACTTC.

The chain combines TRBV20-1 with TRBJ2-7; possibly TRBD2 for D (5 bases). The CDR3 covers 11 residues. V lost 6 bases to trimming and J lost 3 bases, with 9 bases between them. Germline V gene lookup returns CDR1 DFQATT and CDR2 SNEGSKA (reference sequence). The chain's CDR3 is CSANRGYEQYF. The CDR3 bases are TGCAGTGCAAACCGGGGCTACGAGCAGTACTTC.

A single count supports this clone. This chain uses TRBV19 with TRBJ1-2; TRBD1 is a possible D gene (5 bases). Germline V gene data show CDR1 as LNHDA and CDR2 as SQIVND (reference sequence). This CDR3 is built from 12 residues. The ends were cut back, 8 bases at V and 6 bases at J, with 13 bases in the middle. Here the CDR3 reads CASRQGKDGYTF. CDR3 DNA sequence: TGTGCCAGTCGTCAGGGAAAGGATGGCTACACCTTC.

The V and J genes are TRBV5-8 and TRBJ1-2; TRBD1 is a possible D gene (5 bases). Germline CDR1 reads SGHTS; CDR2 reads YDEGEE. The germline V and J ends were trimmed by 1 base and 5 bases, with 9 bases remaining between them. The CDR3 is made up of 13 amino acids. The CDR3, as DNA: TGTGCCAGCAGCTTGTGGACACAGTATGGCTACACCTTC. It specifies CASSLWTQYGYTF.

This sequence joins TRBV10-3 and TRBJ1-1, with D possibly TRBD1 on 5 matching bases. The germline V gene encodes CDR1 ENHRY and CDR2 SYGVKD. CDR3 size: 15 residues. Between the trimmed V and J ends, which lost 0 bases and 1 base, there was a span of 9 bases. The CDR3 DNA sequence: TGTGCCATCAGTGAGTCTTGGGGGGGGAACACTGAAGCTTTCTTT. This encodes CAISESWGGNTEAFF.

This chain joins TRBV24-1 and TRBJ1-5; no clear D gene. This CDR3 has 14 residues. Trimming cost V 10 bases and J 4 bases, with 16 bases left between them. The germline gives CDR1 KGHDR, CDR2 SFDVKD. CDR3 loop: CATAREGQNQPQHF. CDR3 bases: TGTGCCACTGCCCGGGAGGGTCAAAATCAGCCCCAGCATTTT.

V and J are TRBV19 and TRBJ1-1; D is ambiguous. Trimming cost V 7 bases and J 3 bases, with 9 bases left between them. Per the germline V gene, CDR1 is LNHDA and CDR2 is SQIVND (reference sequence). The CDR3 consists of 12 residues. CDR3 bases: TGTGCCAGTACAGGCAGGTACACTGAAGCTTTCTTT. Protein: CASTGRYTEAFF.

This clone was seen a few times. The CDR3 is CASSYSSRERFSPLHF. CDR3 coding DNA: TGTGCCAGCAGTTACTCTTCGAGGGAGAGGTTTTCACCCCTCCACTTT. The chain joins TRBV6-5 to TRBJ1-6; no clear D gene. The CDR3 is 16 residues long. V lost 0 bases, J lost 9 bases, and 15 bases lay in between. From germline, CDR1 is MNHEY and CDR2 SVGAGI.

The V gene is TRBV7-2, the J gene TRBJ2-2, with TRBD1 matching 10 bases. With 6 bases clipped from V and 6 bases from J, the junction kept 10 bases outside the gene matches. The CDR3 spans 16 residues. Germline V gene sequence: CDR1 SGHTA, CDR2 FQGNSA. This chain's CDR3 is CASRTLTGGLAGELFF. The CDR3 DNA reads TGTGCCAGCAGGACCTTGACAGGGGGCCTCGCCGGGGAGCTGTTTTTT.

The V gene is TRBV24-1, the J gene TRBJ2-7; 7 bases align to TRBD1. This CDR3 region has 12 residues. Germline values: CDR1 KGHDR, CDR2 SFDVKD. The ends lost 7 bases at V and 5 bases at J; junction bases unmatched: 4. Written as DNA, the CDR3 is TGTGCCACCAGCGAGACAGGGAACGAGCAGTACTTC. Translation: CATSETGNEQYF.

The chain couples TRBV5-1 to TRBJ2-4; 7 positions match TRBD2. Germline CDR1 and CDR2: SGHRS and YFSETQ. The CDR3 has 15 amino acids. V gave up 0 bases and J gave up 2 bases; unmatched junction bases: 2. As DNA, the CDR3 is TGCGCCAGCAGCTTGGCGGGAGGAACCAAAAACATTCAGTACTTC. Protein: CASSLAGGTKNIQYF.

The chain is built from TRBV19 and TRBJ1-1, with a weak D call TRBD1 (5 bases). Trimming removed 5 bases at V and 5 bases at J, with 15 bases between. This CDR3 spans 14 amino acids. The germline CDR1 and CDR2 sequences are LNHDA and SQIVND (reference sequence). CDR3: CASSPRGGWTEAFF. The CDR3 region has the DNA TGTGCCAGTAGTCCTCGGGGGGGTTGGACTGAAGCTTTCTTT.

The chain recombines TRBV11-2 with TRBJ2-7; 10 nucleotides align to TRBD2. The CDR3 runs 15 residues. Looked up from germline, CDR1 is SGHAT and CDR2 is FQNNGV. J was trimmed by 3 bases and V by 1 base; bases with no gene match: 3. CDR3: CASSLAASGSYEQYF. CDR3 nucleotide sequence: TGTGCCAGCAGCTTAGCGGCTAGCGGGAGCTACGAGCAGTACTTC.

The rearrangement uses TRBV7-2 and TRBJ1-1; D not certain. The CDR3 length is 16 residues. Germline assignment: CDR1 SGHTA and CDR2 FQGNSA. Trimming stripped 1 base from V and 1 base from J, with 13 bases between. The CDR3 sequence: CASSLVVGRSNTEAFF. The CDR3 DNA follows: TGTGCCAGCAGCTTAGTAGTGGGCAGGTCGAACACTGAAGCTTTCTTT.

This clone was detected once. V and J are TRBV10-1 and TRBJ1-2; 10 bases fit TRBD1. Germline values: CDR1 WNHNN, CDR2 SYGVQD (reference sequence). This CDR3 spans 17 amino acids. V gave up 1 base and J gave up 4 bases; unmatched junction bases: 9. Here the CDR3 DNA reads TGCGCCAGCAGTGAGTGGGACAGGGGAGTTTTTTGCTATGGCTACACCTTC. Amino acid sequence: CASSEWDRGVFCYGYTF.

The V gene is TRBV24-1, the J gene TRBJ2-2; 7 bases align to TRBD1. The CDR3 covers 15 residues. J gave up 3 bases and V 4 bases, and 4 bases lay outside the gene matches. CDR1 KGHDR and CDR2 SFDVKD come from the germline V gene. In DNA, the CDR3 is TGTGCCACCAGTGAACACACAGGGGACACCGGGGAGCTGTTTTTT. It yields the protein CATSEHTGDTGELFF.

The CDR3 here is CASSLGLAGRPGELFF. The CDR3 region has the DNA TGTGCCAGCAGTTTAGGACTAGCGGGACGACCCGGGGAGCTGTTTTTT. The chain couples TRBV28 to TRBJ2-2, with TRBD2 identical over 12 bases. The CDR3 extends over 16 amino acids. The germline gives CDR1 MDHEN, CDR2 SYDVKM. V gave up 2 bases and J gave up 6 bases; unmatched junction bases: 4.

Of note for this clone: The junction departs from the called germline gene at one end, perhaps through a read error. The V and J genes are TRBV29-1 and TRBJ1-1; D may be TRBD1 (5 bases). Germline lookup yields CDR1 SQVTM and CDR2 ANQGSEA. The CDR3 is 13 amino acids. The CDR3: CSVEGQRNTEAFF. CDR3 DNA: TGCAGCGTCGAAGGACAAAGGAACACTGAAGCTTTCTTT.